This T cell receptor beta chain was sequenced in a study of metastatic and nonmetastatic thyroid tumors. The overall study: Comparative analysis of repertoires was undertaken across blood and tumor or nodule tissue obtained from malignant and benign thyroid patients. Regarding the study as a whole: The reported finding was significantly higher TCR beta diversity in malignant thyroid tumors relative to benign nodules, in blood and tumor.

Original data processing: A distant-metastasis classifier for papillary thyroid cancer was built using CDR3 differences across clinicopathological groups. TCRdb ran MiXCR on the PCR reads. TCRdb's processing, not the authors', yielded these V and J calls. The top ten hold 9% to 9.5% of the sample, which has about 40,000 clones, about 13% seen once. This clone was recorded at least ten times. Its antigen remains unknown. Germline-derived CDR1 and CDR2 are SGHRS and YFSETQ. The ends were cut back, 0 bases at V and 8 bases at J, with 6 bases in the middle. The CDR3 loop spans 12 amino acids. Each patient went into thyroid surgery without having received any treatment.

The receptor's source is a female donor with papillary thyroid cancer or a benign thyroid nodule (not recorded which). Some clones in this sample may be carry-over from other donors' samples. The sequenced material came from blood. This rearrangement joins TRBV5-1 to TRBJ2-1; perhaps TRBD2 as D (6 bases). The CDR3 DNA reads TGCGCCAGCAGCTTGGCTAGCGATGAGCAGTTCTTC. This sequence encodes CASSLASDEQFF.